The present entry profiles one TCR beta chain with its context. Its antigen is undetermined. Produced via immunoSEQ multiplex PCR; TCRdb's table is partial and in-frame only. The sample lists 300,000 to 450,000 clones, 86% seen once, with roughly 0.82% in the top ten. Germline lookup yields CDR1 SGHRS and CDR2 YFSETQ. The CDR3 extends over 14 amino acids. This record belongs to a study of cytomegalovirus exposure and HLA in healthy donors. General study results and limits: That first-cohort TCR clusters tended to co-occur in the 95 to 150 validation repertoires was found in a later analysis.

The sequence derives from a young woman in good health and CMV-seronegative. The chain couples TRBV5-1 to TRBJ2-3, with TRBD1 matching over 7 bases. Sequencing used PBMCs. The CDR3 protein is CASGSGTAADTQYF. The DNA for the CDR3 is TGCGCAAGTGGATCCGGGACAGCGGCAGATACGCAGTATTTT. The full variable domain, its missing parts supplied by reference TRBV5-1 and TRBJ2-3, is KAGVTQTPRYLIKTRGQQVTLSCSPISGHRSVSWYQQTPGQGLQFLFEYFSETQRNKGNFPGRFSGRQFSNSRSEMNVSTLELGDSALYLCASGSGTAADTQYFGPGTRLTVL.